The T cell receptor (beta chain) under discussion was sequenced for a study of cytomegalovirus exposure and HLA in healthy donors. General observations from the study: It was reported in a later analysis that an Asian-associated ancestry cluster showed fewer N-insertions than the approximately 700-donor mean. Within an earlier analysis, most TCR beta V segments proved productive either about 87% or about 30% of the time.

PCR amplification relied on 60 Vbeta primers (plus 13 Jbeta primers). Profiling relied on immunoSEQ multiplex PCR, and the TCRdb table lists in-frame clones only, not all of them. Among under 110,000 clones listed, 70% to 80% were seen once. In regard to this clone: What it recognizes is unknown.

The material sequenced was PBMCs. The clonotype originates from a female donor in good health and CMV-seronegative.

The CDR3 DNA follows: TGTGCCAGCAGTCCCACGGGACTAGCGATCCACGAGCAGTACTTC. It encodes CASSPTGLAIHEQYF. The chain joins TRBV28 to TRBJ2-7, with TRBD2 matching 10 bases. Germline V CDR1 and CDR2: MDHEN, SYDVKM. The V segment lost 5 bases and the J segment 5 bases; nucleotides outside the gene matches: 9. The CDR3 is made up of 15 amino acids.